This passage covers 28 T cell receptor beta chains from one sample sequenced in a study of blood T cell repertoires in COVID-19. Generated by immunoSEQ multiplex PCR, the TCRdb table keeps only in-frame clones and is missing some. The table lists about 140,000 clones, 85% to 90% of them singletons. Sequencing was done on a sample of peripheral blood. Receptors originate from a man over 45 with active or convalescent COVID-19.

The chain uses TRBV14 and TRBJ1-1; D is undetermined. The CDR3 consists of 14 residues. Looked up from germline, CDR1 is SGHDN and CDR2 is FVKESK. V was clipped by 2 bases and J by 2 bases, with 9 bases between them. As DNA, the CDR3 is TGTGCCAGCAGCCAATTTCAGTCTAACACTGAAGCTTTCTTT. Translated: CASSQFQSNTEAFF. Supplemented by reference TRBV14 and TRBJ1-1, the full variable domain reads EAGVTQFPSHSVIEKGQTVTLRCDPISGHDNLYWYRRVMGKEIKFLLHFVKESKQDESGMPNNRFLAERTGGTYSTLKVQPAELEDSGVYFCASSQFQSNTEAFFGQGTRLTVV.

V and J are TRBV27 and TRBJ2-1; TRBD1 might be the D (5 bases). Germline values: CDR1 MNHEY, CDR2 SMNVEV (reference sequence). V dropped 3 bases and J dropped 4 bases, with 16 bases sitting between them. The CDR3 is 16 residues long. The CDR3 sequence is CASSLGSRTPYNEQFF. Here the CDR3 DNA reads TGTGCCAGCAGTTTGGGATCCAGGACACCGTACAATGAGCAGTTCTTC.

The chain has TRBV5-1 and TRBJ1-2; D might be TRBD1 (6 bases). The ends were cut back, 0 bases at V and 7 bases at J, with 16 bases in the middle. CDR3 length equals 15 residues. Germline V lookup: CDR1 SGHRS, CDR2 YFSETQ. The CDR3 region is CASSLARRRGGGYTF. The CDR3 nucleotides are TGCGCCAGCAGCTTGGCAAGGCGCCGAGGGGGTGGCTACACCTTC.

The CDR3 loop is CSVVKGVEEQFF. CDR3 coding DNA: TGCAGCGTTGTTAAGGGGGTGGAGGAGCAGTTCTTC. The V gene is TRBV29-1, the J gene TRBJ2-1; a weak D match, TRBD1 (6 bases). Germline loops: CDR1 SQVTM, CDR2 ANQGSEA. The CDR3 length is 12 residues. The V end was cut by 4 bases, the J end by 10 bases, with 14 bases between.

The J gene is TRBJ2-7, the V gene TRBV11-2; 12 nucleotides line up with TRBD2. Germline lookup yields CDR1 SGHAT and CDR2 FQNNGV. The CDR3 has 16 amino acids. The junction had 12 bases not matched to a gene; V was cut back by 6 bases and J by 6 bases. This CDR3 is CASSPRTSGTFSEQYF. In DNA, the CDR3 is TGTGCCAGCAGTCCTCGGACTAGCGGGACCTTCAGCGAGCAGTACTTC.

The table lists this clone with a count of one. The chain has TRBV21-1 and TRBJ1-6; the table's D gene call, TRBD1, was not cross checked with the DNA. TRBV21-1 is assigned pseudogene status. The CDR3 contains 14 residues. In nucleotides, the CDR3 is TGTGCCAGCAGTCCCGGACAGGGGGATTCACCCCTCCACTTT. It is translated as CASSPGQGDSPLHF.

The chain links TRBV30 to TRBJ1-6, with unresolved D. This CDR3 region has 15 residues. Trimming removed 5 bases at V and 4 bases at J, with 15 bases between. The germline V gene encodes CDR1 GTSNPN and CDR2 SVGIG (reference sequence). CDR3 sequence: CAWEGGMGYNSPLHF. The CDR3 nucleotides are TGTGCCTGGGAAGGAGGGATGGGATATAATTCACCCCTCCACTTT.

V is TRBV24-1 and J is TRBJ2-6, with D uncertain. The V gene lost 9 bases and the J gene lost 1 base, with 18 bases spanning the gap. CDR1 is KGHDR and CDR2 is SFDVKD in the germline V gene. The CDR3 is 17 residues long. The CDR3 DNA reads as TGTGCCACCTTCAAGAGGTACCTGAGTTCTGGGGCCAACGTCCTGACTTTC. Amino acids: CATFKRYLSSGANVLTF.

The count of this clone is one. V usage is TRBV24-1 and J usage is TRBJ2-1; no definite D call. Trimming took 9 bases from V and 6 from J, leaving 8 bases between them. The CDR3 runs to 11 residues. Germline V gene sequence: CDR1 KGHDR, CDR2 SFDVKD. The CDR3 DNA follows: TGTGCCACCGAGTATTTCAATGAGCAGTTCTTC. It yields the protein CATEYFNEQFF.

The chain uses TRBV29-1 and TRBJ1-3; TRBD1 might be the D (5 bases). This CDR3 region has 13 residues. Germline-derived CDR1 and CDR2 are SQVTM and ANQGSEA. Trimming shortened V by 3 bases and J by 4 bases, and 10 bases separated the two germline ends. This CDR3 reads CSVEVQGGNTIYF. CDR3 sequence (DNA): TGCAGCGTTGAGGTCCAGGGCGGAAACACCATATATTTT.

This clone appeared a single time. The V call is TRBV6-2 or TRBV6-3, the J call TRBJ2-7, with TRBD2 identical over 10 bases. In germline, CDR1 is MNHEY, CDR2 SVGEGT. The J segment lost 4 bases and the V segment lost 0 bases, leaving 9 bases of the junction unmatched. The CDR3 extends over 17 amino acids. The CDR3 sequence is CASSYSIPSGRVYEQYF. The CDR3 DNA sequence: TGTGCCAGCAGTTACTCGATTCCTAGCGGGAGAGTATACGAGCAGTACTTC.

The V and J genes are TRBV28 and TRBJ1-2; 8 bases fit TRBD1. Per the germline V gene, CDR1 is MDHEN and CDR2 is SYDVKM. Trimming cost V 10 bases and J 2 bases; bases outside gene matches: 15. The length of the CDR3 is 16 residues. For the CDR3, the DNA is TGTGCCACCAAAAAAATAAGGACAGGGAGGAACTATGGCTACACCTTC. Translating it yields CATKKIRTGRNYGYTF.

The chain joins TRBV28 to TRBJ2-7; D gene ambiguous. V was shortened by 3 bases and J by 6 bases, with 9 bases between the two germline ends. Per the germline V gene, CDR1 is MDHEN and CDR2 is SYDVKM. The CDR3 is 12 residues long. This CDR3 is CASSLELGEQYF. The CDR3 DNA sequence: TGTGCCAGCAGTTTGGAGCTGGGCGAGCAGTACTTC.

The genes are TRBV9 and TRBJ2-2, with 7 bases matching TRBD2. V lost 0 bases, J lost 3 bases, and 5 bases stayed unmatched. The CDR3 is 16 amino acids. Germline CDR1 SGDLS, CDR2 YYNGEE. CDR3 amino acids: CASSVGGGHYTGELFF. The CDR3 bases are TGTGCCAGCAGCGTAGGGGGAGGGCATTACACCGGGGAGCTGTTTTTT.

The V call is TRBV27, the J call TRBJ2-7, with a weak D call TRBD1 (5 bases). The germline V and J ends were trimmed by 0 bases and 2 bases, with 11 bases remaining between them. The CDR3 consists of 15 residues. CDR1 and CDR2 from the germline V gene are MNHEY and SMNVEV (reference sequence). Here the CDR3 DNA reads TGTGCCAGCAGTTTATCCCCCACAGGAACCTACGAGCAGTACTTC. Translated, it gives CASSLSPTGTYEQYF.

CDR3 DNA: TGCAGCGCCGTCCAGGGGATAACGGGGACAGCCCCCTACGAGCAGTACTTC. Protein: CSAVQGITGTAPYEQYF. The chain combines TRBV29-1 with TRBJ2-7; 7 bases line up with TRBD1. The CDR3 runs 17 residues. Germline V lookup: CDR1 SQVTM, CDR2 ANQGSEA. J gave up 2 bases and V 7 bases, and 20 bases lay outside the gene matches.

CDR3 region: CATSTGGVGRTDTQYF. The CDR3 coding sequence is TGTGCCACCAGCACGGGAGGGGTGGGCCGCACAGATACGCAGTATTTT. The V gene is TRBV15, the J gene TRBJ2-3; 8 bases are shared with TRBD2. The V gene end was trimmed by 4 bases and the J gene end by 1 base; junction bases not matched to a gene: 7. The CDR3 loop spans 16 amino acids. In germline, CDR1 is LNHNV, CDR2 YYDKDF (reference sequence).

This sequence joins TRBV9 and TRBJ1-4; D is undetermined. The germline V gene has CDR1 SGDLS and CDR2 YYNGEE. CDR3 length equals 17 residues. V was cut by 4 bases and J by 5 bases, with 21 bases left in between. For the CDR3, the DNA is TGTGCCAGCAGCTCCCGGCACCACGGGATGCGAAATGAAAAACTGTTTTTT. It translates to CASSSRHHGMRNEKLFF.

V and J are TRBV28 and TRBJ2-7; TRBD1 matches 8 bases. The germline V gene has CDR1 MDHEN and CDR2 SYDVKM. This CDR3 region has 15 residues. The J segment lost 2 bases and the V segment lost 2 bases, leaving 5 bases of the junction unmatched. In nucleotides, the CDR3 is TGTGCCAGCAGTTTAGCTGGGGACAGGCCCTACGAGCAGTACTTC. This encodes CASSLAGDRPYEQYF.

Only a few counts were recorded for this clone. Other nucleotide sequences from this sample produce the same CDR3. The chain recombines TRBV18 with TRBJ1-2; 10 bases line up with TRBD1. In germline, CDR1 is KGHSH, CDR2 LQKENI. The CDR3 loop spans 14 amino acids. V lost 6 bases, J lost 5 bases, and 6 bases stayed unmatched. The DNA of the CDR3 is TGTGCCAGCTCCCCGGGACAGGGGCTTTATGGCTACACCTTC. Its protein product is CASSPGQGLYGYTF.

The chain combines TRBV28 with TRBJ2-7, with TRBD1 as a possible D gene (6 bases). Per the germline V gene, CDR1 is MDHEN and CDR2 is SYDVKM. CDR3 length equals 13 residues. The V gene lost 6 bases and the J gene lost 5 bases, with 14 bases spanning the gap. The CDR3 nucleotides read TGTGCCAGCAGGAAGACAGGAGGTAACGAGCAGTACTTC. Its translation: CASRKTGGNEQYF.

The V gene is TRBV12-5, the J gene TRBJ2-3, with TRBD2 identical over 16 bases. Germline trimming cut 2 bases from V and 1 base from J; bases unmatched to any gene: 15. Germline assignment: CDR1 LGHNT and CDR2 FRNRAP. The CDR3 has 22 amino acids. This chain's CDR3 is CASGLPHRAGLAGGPCTDTQYF. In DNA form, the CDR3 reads TGTGCTAGTGGTTTGCCCCACAGAGCGGGACTAGCGGGAGGGCCTTGCACAGATACGCAGTATTTT.

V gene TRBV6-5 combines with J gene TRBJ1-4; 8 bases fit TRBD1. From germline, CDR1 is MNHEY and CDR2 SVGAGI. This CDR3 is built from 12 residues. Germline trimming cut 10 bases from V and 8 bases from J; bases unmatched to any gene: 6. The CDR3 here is CAIGQGAEKLFF. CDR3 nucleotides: TGTGCCATTGGACAGGGCGCCGAAAAACTGTTTTTT.

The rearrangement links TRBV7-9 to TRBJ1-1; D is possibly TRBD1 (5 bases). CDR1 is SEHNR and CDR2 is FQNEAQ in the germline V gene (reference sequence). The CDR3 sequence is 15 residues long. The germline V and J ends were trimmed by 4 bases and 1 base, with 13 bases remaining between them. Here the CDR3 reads CASSSRDVGNTEAFF. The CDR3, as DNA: TGTGCCAGCAGCTCGCGGGACGTCGGGAACACTGAAGCTTTCTTT. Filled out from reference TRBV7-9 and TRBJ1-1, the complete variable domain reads DTGVSQNPRHKITKRGQNVTFRCDPISEHNRLYWYRQTLGQGPEFLTYFQNEAQLEKSRLLSDRFSAERPKGSFSTLEIQRTEQGDSAMYLCASSSRDVGNTEAFFGQGTRLTVV.

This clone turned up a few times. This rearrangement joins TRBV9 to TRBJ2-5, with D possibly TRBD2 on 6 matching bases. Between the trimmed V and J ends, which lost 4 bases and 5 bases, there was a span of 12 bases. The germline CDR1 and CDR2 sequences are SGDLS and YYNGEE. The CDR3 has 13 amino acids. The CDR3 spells CASSPGVWETQYF. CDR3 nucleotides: TGTGCCAGCAGCCCGGGGGTATGGGAGACCCAGTACTTC.

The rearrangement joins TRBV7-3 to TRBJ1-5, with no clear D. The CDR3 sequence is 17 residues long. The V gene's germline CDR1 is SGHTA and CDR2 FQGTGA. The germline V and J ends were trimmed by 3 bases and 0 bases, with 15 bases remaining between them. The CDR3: CASSFPPRSHSNQPQHF. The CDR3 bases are TGTGCCAGCAGCTTCCCCCCTAGGAGTCATAGCAATCAGCCCCAGCATTTT.

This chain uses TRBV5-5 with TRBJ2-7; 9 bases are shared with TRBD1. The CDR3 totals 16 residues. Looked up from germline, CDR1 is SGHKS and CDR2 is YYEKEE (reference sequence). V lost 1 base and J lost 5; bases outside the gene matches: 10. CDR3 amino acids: CASSLHPGQGAHEQYF. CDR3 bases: TGTGCCAGCAGCTTGCACCCGGGACAGGGAGCCCACGAGCAGTACTTC.

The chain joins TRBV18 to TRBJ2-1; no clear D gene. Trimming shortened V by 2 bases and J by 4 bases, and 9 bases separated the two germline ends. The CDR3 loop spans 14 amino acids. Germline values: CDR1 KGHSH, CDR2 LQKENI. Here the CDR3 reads CASSPYAEYNEQFF. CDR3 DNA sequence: TGTGCCAGCTCACCATACGCAGAATACAATGAGCAGTTCTTC.